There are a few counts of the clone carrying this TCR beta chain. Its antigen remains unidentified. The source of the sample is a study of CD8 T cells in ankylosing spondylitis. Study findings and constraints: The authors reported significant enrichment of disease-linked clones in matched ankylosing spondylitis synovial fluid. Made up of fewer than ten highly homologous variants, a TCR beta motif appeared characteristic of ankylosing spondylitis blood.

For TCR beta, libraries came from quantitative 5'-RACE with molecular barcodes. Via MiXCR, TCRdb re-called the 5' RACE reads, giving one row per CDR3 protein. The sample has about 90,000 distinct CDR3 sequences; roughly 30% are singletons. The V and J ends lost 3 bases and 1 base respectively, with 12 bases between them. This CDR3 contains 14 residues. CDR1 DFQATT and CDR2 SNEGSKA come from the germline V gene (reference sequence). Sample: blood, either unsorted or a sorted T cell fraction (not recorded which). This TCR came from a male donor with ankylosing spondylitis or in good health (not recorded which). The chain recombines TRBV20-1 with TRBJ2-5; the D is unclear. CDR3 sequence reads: CSASVAGLQETQYF. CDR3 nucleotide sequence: TGCAGTGCTAGTGTGGCAGGCCTCCAAGAGACCCAGTACTTC.